The sequence of this TCR beta chain was determined in a study of cytomegalovirus exposure and HLA in healthy donors. Findings and limits, study-wide: The authors assumed roughly uniform sequencing depth across donors for presence/absence analyses.

This CDR3 contains 14 residues. With 1 base removed from V and 1 base from J, the gap between germline ends came to 5 bases. Germline assignment: CDR1 LGHNA and CDR2 YSLEER. Note on this clone: The antigen is unknown.

The PCR had 60 Vbeta and 13 Jbeta primers. Produced via immunoSEQ multiplex PCR; TCRdb's table is partial and in-frame only. The top ten hold 0.098% of the sample, which has some 200,000 clones, over 65% seen once. The source material was PBMCs. The chain couples TRBV4-3 to TRBJ1-3, with D unresolved. This receptor was taken from a boy between 2 and 10 years old in good health and CMV-seronegative. The CDR3 here is CASSQAESGNTIYF. CDR3 DNA sequence: TGCGCCAGCAGCCAAGCAGAATCTGGAAACACCATATATTTT.